Shown below are 10 T cell receptor beta chains from a single sample sequenced in a study of T cells after yellow fever vaccination. MiXCR, applied by TCRdb to the 5' RACE reads, yields one record per CDR3 protein. The sample has 90,000 to 150,000 distinct CDR3 sequences, 6.5% to 9% seen once. The sample here was CD4+ T cells sorted from PBMCs, taken about 49 days after the first yellow fever vaccination. These TCRs come from a man aged 18 to 29 who received the YFV17D yellow fever vaccine.

The sample holds one count of this clonotype. A clone one base away is much larger, so this may be a read error. The V gene is TRBV30, the J gene TRBJ2-2, with TRBD1 matching 7 bases. In germline, CDR1 is GTSNPN, CDR2 SVGIG (reference sequence). V shed 1 base and J 5 bases; nucleotides not matched to a gene: 7. This CDR3 has 15 amino acids. CDR3 sequence: CAWSGLVQGTGELFF. The CDR3 DNA reads TGTGCCTGGAGTGGCCTGGTACAGGGGACCGGGGAGCTGTTTTTT.

The V call is TRBV18, the J call TRBJ2-5, with D possibly matching TRBD1 (5 bases). Germline CDR1 is KGHSH and CDR2 is LQKENI. V gave up 2 bases and J gave up 5 bases, with 15 bases separating them. CDR3 length equals 15 residues. DNA for the CDR3: TGTGCCAGCTCACCAGGGCAGGGCCCAGGGGAGACCCAGTACTTC. It codes for CASSPGQGPGETQYF.

This clonotype was seen at least ten times. The gene calls are TRBV5-1 and TRBJ2-5; D possibly corresponds to TRBD1 (5 bases). The CDR3 loop spans 14 amino acids. V lost 5 bases, J lost 2 bases, and 13 bases lay in between. Germline CDR1 is SGHRS and CDR2 is YFSETQ. The CDR3 here is CASSSGLGQETQYF. As DNA, the CDR3 is TGCGCCAGCAGTTCAGGGCTCGGGCAAGAGACCCAGTACTTC.

At least ten counts were recorded for this clonotype. The chain is built from TRBV19 and TRBJ2-1, with D tentatively TRBD1 or TRBD2 (6 bases each). The germline CDR1 and CDR2 sequences are LNHDA and SQIVND (reference sequence). The CDR3 length is 16 residues. The V gene lost 2 bases and the J gene lost 6 bases, with 17 bases spanning the gap. The CDR3 DNA sequence: TGTGCCAGTAGTATATATGGGGGGCGAGGTTCCAATGAGCAGTTCTTC. Protein: CASSIYGGRGSNEQFF.

This clonotype was seen repeatedly, ten times or more. CDR3 nucleotide sequence: TGCGCCAGCAGCTTCGGGCTTGGGGCGGGGGGGCAAGATACGCAGTATTTT. Translation gives CASSFGLGAGGQDTQYF. This rearrangement joins TRBV5-1 to TRBJ2-3, with 9 bases identical to TRBD2. The CDR3 covers 17 residues. Germline-derived CDR1 and CDR2 are SGHRS and YFSETQ. Trimming cost V 2 bases and J 5 bases; bases outside gene matches: 12.

This clonotype was observed at least ten times. The rearrangement links TRBV5-1 to TRBJ1-2; D unclear. The CDR3 is 13 residues long. Trimming took off 4 bases at V and 5 bases at J, with 12 bases between the two ends. Per germline, CDR1 SGHRS and CDR2 YFSETQ. CDR3 in DNA: TGCGCCAGCAGCAACGTCCCGCTTTATGGCTACACCTTC. It specifies CASSNVPLYGYTF.

This clonotype appeared a few times. The gene calls are TRBV5-4 and TRBJ2-5; 9 bases are shared with TRBD1. The CDR3 length is 14 residues. CDR1 and CDR2 from the germline V gene are SGHNT and YYREEE (reference sequence). Losses at the gene ends were 4 bases for V and 5 bases for J; bases not matched to a gene: 6. The CDR3 spells CASSDRQGGETQYF. The CDR3 nucleotides are TGTGCCAGCAGCGACCGACAGGGGGGGGAGACCCAGTACTTC.

This clonotype came up many times. The J gene is TRBJ1-1, the V gene TRBV7-3, with a weak D call TRBD1 (6 bases). Germline CDR1 is SGHTA and CDR2 is FQGTGA. This CDR3 has 14 residues. V was shortened by 5 bases and J by 4 bases, with 14 bases between the two germline ends. DNA for the CDR3: TGTGCCAGCAGCGGGCAACAGGGAACCACTGAAGCTTTCTTT. This sequence encodes CASSGQQGTTEAFF.

This clonotype was seen repeatedly, ten times or more. V is TRBV4-2 and J is TRBJ1-4; the D is unclear. The CDR3 is made up of 17 amino acids. In germline, CDR1 is LGHNA, CDR2 YNFKEQ. V lost 0 bases, J lost 0 bases, and 11 bases lay in between. The CDR3 sequence is CASSQDPQATTNEKLFF. Here the CDR3 DNA reads TGTGCCAGCAGCCAAGATCCTCAGGCAACAACTAATGAAAAACTGTTTTTT.

CDR3 sequence (DNA): TGCAGTGCTAGATACCTTCCAGGGGGAGATACCGGGGAGCTGTTTTTT. This translates into CSARYLPGGDTGELFF. The genes are TRBV20-1 and TRBJ2-2; 7 bases are a match to TRBD1. CDR3 size: 16 residues. Germline values: CDR1 DFQATT, CDR2 SNEGSKA (reference sequence). V was clipped by 2 bases and J by 5 bases; unmatched bases: 11.